This entry lists 24 T cell receptor beta chains sequenced from one sample in a study of control samples from healthy donors and cancer patients. Profiled with immunoSEQ multiplex PCR; TCRdb holds only in-frame clones, not every one. In the table there are 120,000 to 150,000 clones, more than 85% of which are singletons. The sample consisted of blood. The receptors shown here come from a woman aged 25 to 39 in good health.

J is TRBJ1-6 and V is TRBV19; D gene uncertain. The germline V gene encodes CDR1 LNHDA and CDR2 SQIVND (reference sequence). V was clipped by 5 bases and J by 8 bases, with 13 bases between them. The CDR3 length is 14 residues. The CDR3 DNA sequence: TGTGCCAGTAGTTGGGGTGGAAGTGATTCACCCCTCCACTTT. Amino acid sequence: CASSWGGSDSPLHF.

This CDR3 reads CASSPGGGGETQYF. In DNA form, the CDR3 reads TGTGCCAGCAGCCCCGGGGGGGGAGGGGAGACCCAGTACTTC. This sequence joins TRBV5-4 and TRBJ2-5, with 8 bases lining up with TRBD2. V lost 4 bases to trimming and J lost 5 bases; unmatched junction nucleotides: 7. CDR3 length equals 14 residues. Germline loops: CDR1 SGHNT, CDR2 YYREEE (reference sequence).

The rearrangement links TRBV7-9 to TRBJ2-1, with a possible D match to TRBD2 (7 bases). The CDR3 extends over 12 amino acids. Germline V gene data show CDR1 as SEHNR and CDR2 as FQNEAQ (reference sequence). Trimming removed 3 bases at V and 10 bases at J, with 10 bases between. The CDR3: CASSLGGGEQFF. The CDR3 DNA reads as TGTGCCAGCAGCTTGGGAGGGGGAGAGCAGTTCTTC. The full variable domain, completed using reference TRBV7-9 and TRBJ2-1, is DTGVSQNPRHKITKRGQNVTFRCDPISEHNRLYWYRQTLGQGPEFLTYFQNEAQLEKSRLLSDRFSAERPKGSFSTLEIQRTEQGDSAMYLCASSLGGGEQFFGPGTRLTVL.

V gene TRBV30 combines with J gene TRBJ1-1; 7 bases agree with TRBD1. The trim removed 3 bases at V and 0 bases at J, leaving 4 bases unmatched. Germline V CDR1 and CDR2: GTSNPN, SVGIG (reference sequence). The CDR3 runs to 14 residues. CDR3 sequence: CAWRRTGVNTEAFF. CDR3 nucleotides: TGTGCCTGGAGGAGGACAGGCGTGAACACTGAAGCTTTCTTT.

The chain is built from TRBV30 and TRBJ1-5; D gene unclear. The germline gives CDR1 GTSNPN, CDR2 SVGIG (reference sequence). Between the trimmed V and J ends, which lost 1 base and 5 bases, there was a span of 9 bases. The CDR3 loop spans 13 amino acids. CDR3 sequence reads: CAWSAMGDQPQHF. CDR3 in DNA: TGTGCCTGGAGTGCAATGGGAGATCAGCCCCAGCATTTT. Full variable domain (missing parts from reference TRBV30 and TRBJ1-5): SQTIHQWPATLVQPVGSPLSLECTVEGTSNPNLYWYRQAAGRGLQLLFYSVGIGQISSEVPQNLSASRPQDRQFILSSKKLLLSDSGFYLCAWSAMGDQPQHFGDGTRLSIL.

This clone was found once. The V and J genes are TRBV20-1 and TRBJ2-7; D may be TRBD2 (6 bases). Trimming left V 6 bases short and J 3 bases short, with 30 bases between. The CDR3 consists of 18 residues. Germline V gene lookup returns CDR1 DFQATT and CDR2 SNEGSKA (reference sequence). The CDR3: CSASRGGRASFGYYEQYF. In nucleotides, the CDR3 is TGCAGTGCCAGTCGGGGAGGAAGGGCCTCATTTGGATACTACGAGCAGTACTTC.

This chain joins TRBV11-3 and TRBJ2-1; 13 positions agree with TRBD2. The CDR3 sequence is 17 residues long. The ends lost 2 bases at V and 8 bases at J; junction bases unmatched: 9. Germline V gives CDR1 SGHNT, CDR2 YENEEA. The CDR3 DNA follows: TGTGCCAGCAGCTTAAGGACTAGCGGGAGTAGGAGGCATGAGCAGTTCTTC. This sequence encodes CASSLRTSGSRRHEQFF.

The chain carries TRBV20-1 and TRBJ2-7; D is uncertain. The CDR3 has 12 residues. Between the trimmed V and J ends, which lost 3 bases and 5 bases, there was a span of 11 bases. Germline V gives CDR1 DFQATT, CDR2 SNEGSKA (reference sequence). The CDR3 region has the DNA TGCAGTGCTAGTGGAGCACGGGACGAGCAGTACTTC. This translates into CSASGARDEQYF.

The chain is built from TRBV2 and TRBJ2-7; D ambiguous. V dropped 7 bases and J dropped 7 bases, with 14 bases sitting between them. This CDR3 comprises 12 residues. CDR1 is SNHLY, CDR2 FYNNEI, per germline. The CDR3 loop is CASTLTALEQYF. The CDR3 DNA sequence: TGTGCCAGCACCTTGACGGCGCTGGAGCAGTACTTC.

This chain joins TRBV6-5 and TRBJ1-2; a weak D match, TRBD1 (5 bases). This CDR3 has 15 amino acids. V lost 0 bases and J lost 6, with 14 bases in between. Germline V gene sequence: CDR1 MNHEY, CDR2 SVGAGI. The CDR3 coding sequence is TGTGCCAGCAGTTACTCGAGGGGCAGGGCCCATGGCTACACCTTC. Amino acids: CASSYSRGRAHGYTF.

The rearrangement links TRBV7-9 to TRBJ2-2; the D gene could be TRBD1 or TRBD2 (5 bases each). CDR1 and CDR2 (germline): SEHNR, FQNEAQ (reference sequence). The CDR3 length is 15 residues. With 10 bases removed from V and 0 bases from J, the gap between germline ends came to 15 bases. In DNA form, the CDR3 reads TGTGCCACCACCGGGACGCTCGCGAACACCGGGGAGCTGTTTTTT. Protein: CATTGTLANTGELFF. Supplemented by reference TRBV7-9 and TRBJ2-2, the full variable domain reads DTGVSQNPRHKITKRGQNVTFRCDPISEHNRLYWYRQTLGQGPEFLTYFQNEAQLEKSRLLSDRFSAERPKGSFSTLEIQRTEQGDSAMYLCATTGTLANTGELFFGEGSRLTVL.

V and J are TRBV6-5 and TRBJ2-2, with D possibly being TRBD2 (5 bases). Germline-derived CDR1 and CDR2 are MNHEY and SVGAGI. V gave up 8 bases and J gave up 0 bases, with 10 bases separating them. CDR3 length equals 14 residues. The DNA of the CDR3 is TGTGCCAGCGAGGGCTATCCGAACACCGGGGAGCTGTTTTTT. It specifies CASEGYPNTGELFF.

The V and J genes are TRBV12-2 and TRBJ2-2; the tabulated D call, TRBD1, remains unverified against the DNA. TRBV12-2 is a listed pseudogene. This CDR3 is built from 16 residues. Here the CDR3 DNA reads TGTGCAAGTCGCAAGACCGACAGGGGAGGGACCGGGGAGCTGTTTTTT. Its translation is CASRKTDRGGTGELFF.

The V gene is TRBV2, the J gene TRBJ2-5; 12 bases fit TRBD2. With V trimmed by 9 bases and J by 4 bases, 12 bases remained unmatched. Germline V CDR1 and CDR2: SNHLY, FYNNEI. This CDR3 is built from 16 residues. The CDR3 DNA reads as TGTGCCAGAGGACTAGCGGGGCGGGGAGGTGGAGAGACCCAGTACTTC. Translated: CARGLAGRGGGETQYF.

The chain carries TRBV28 and TRBJ2-7, with 9 bases identical to TRBD1. This CDR3 spans 15 amino acids. Germline assignment: CDR1 MDHEN and CDR2 SYDVKM. The V gene end was trimmed by 2 bases and the J gene end by 4 bases; junction bases not matched to a gene: 6. The CDR3 protein is CASSLGTGIPYEQYF. The CDR3 DNA reads as TGTGCCAGCAGTTTAGGGACAGGGATCCCTTACGAGCAGTACTTC. The full variable domain, its missing parts supplied by reference TRBV28 and TRBJ2-7, is DVKVTQSSRYLVKRTGEKVFLECVQDMDHENMFWYRQDPGLGLRLIYFSYDVKMKEKGDIPEGYSVSREKKERFSLILESASTNQTSMYLCASSLGTGIPYEQYFGPGTRLTVT.

The chain joins TRBV5-1 to TRBJ2-1, with 8 positions matching TRBD2. Germline V gene data show CDR1 as SGHRS and CDR2 as YFSETQ. Losses at the gene ends were 4 bases for V and 4 bases for J; bases not matched to a gene: 16. The CDR3 covers 18 residues. The CDR3 nucleotides read TGCGCCAGCAGCCCCTCGACTGGTAGCGGGAATCGGTACAATGAGCAGTTCTTC. Amino acid sequence: CASSPSTGSGNRYNEQFF. Full variable domain (missing parts from reference TRBV5-1 and TRBJ2-1): KAGVTQTPRYLIKTRGQQVTLSCSPISGHRSVSWYQQTPGQGLQFLFEYFSETQRNKGNFPGRFSGRQFSNSRSEMNVSTLELGDSALYLCASSPSTGSGNRYNEQFFGPGTRLTVL.

The gene calls are TRBV11-2 and TRBJ1-4; no firm D call. V dropped 5 bases and J dropped 8 bases, with 18 bases sitting between them. This CDR3 has 15 amino acids. The germline V gene has CDR1 SGHAT and CDR2 FQNNGV. CDR3 nucleotide sequence: TGTGCCAGCAGCGCCCGGGTGACGGGAGGGGAAAAACTGTTTTTT. Protein: CASSARVTGGEKLFF.

V usage is TRBV18 and J usage is TRBJ1-5, with no clear D. Trimming shortened V by 5 bases and J by 1 base, and 9 bases separated the two germline ends. The CDR3 contains 14 residues. The germline CDR1 and CDR2 sequences are KGHSH and LQKENI. The CDR3 protein is CASSTGRSNQPQHF. CDR3 nucleotides: TGTGCCAGCTCAACGGGAAGGAGCAATCAGCCCCAGCATTTT.

The chain joins TRBV24-1 to TRBJ1-5; D gene uncertain. The CDR3 contains 14 residues. Trimming took off 0 bases at V and 3 bases at J, with 5 bases between the two ends. Germline CDR1 is KGHDR and CDR2 is SFDVKD. CDR3 protein: CATSDLLSNQPQHF. The CDR3 DNA reads as TGTGCCACCAGTGATTTGTTATCCAATCAGCCCCAGCATTTT.

The chain recombines TRBV20-1 with TRBJ2-5; the D is unclear. Germline V CDR1 and CDR2: DFQATT, SNEGSKA (reference sequence). V was pared by 6 bases and J by 3 bases, with 8 bases between. The CDR3 runs to 11 residues. CDR3 sequence: CSATRKETQYF. The CDR3, as DNA: TGCAGTGCAACGAGAAAAGAGACCCAGTACTTC.

The chain recombines TRBV5-1 with TRBJ1-1; TRBD1 might be the D (5 bases). The CDR3 spans 15 residues. Trimming shortened V by 0 bases and J by 6 bases, and 15 bases separated the two germline ends. Germline V lookup: CDR1 SGHRS, CDR2 YFSETQ. CDR3 amino acids: CASSLDGGPRAEAFF. CDR3 nucleotide sequence: TGCGCCAGCAGCTTGGATGGGGGACCGAGGGCTGAAGCTTTCTTT.

The chain carries TRBV27 and TRBJ2-3; D is unclear. The V gene's germline CDR1 is MNHEY and CDR2 SMNVEV (reference sequence). V dropped 3 bases and J dropped 0 bases, with 13 bases sitting between them. The CDR3 runs 16 residues. In nucleotides, the CDR3 is TGTGCCAGCAGTTTCTCCTGGCAAACTAGCACAGATACGCAGTATTTT. Its translation: CASSFSWQTSTDTQYF.

The chain joins TRBV27 to TRBJ1-3; D is possibly TRBD1 (5 bases). V was shortened by 6 bases and J by 1 base, with 10 bases between the two germline ends. CDR3 size: 14 residues. The germline V gene encodes CDR1 MNHEY and CDR2 SMNVEV (reference sequence). As DNA, the CDR3 is TGTGCCAGCAGCCCGAGGGGATCTGGAAACACCATATATTTT. It specifies CASSPRGSGNTIYF.

The rearrangement links TRBV9 to TRBJ2-5; 9 positions match TRBD1. Germline CDR1 and CDR2: SGDLS and YYNGEE. The V segment lost 6 bases and the J segment 5 bases; nucleotides outside the gene matches: 11. CDR3 size: 15 residues. DNA for the CDR3: TGTGCCAGCACCCCAGGACAGGGGTCAGGGGAGACCCAGTACTTC. Amino acid sequence: CASTPGQGSGETQYF.